This T cell receptor beta chain was sequenced in a study of cytotoxic CD8 clonotypes in ibrutinib-treated CLL. The wider study: Per sample, productive templates averaged around 250,000 and productive rearrangements averaged approximately 100,000.

Sequencing was performed with immunoSEQ multiplex PCR; in TCRdb, only in-frame clones are kept and a portion is missing. The sample shows about 45,000 clones, approximately 65% of them seen only once. This CDR3 contains 16 residues. V was pared by 0 bases and J by 5 bases, with 8 bases of the junction left unmatched. CDR1 WNHNN and CDR2 SYGVQD come from the germline V gene (reference sequence). The specimen was PBMCs, collected after 24 months of ibrutinib treatment. This TCR was recovered from a human donor with chronic lymphocytic leukemia. V gene TRBV10-1 combines with J gene TRBJ2-5; 8 positions match TRBD2. CDR3 coding DNA: TGCGCCAGCAGTGAGTCGAGCGGGAGAGGCAGTGAGACCCAGTACTTC. Its protein is CASSESSGRGSETQYF.